The clone carrying this TCR beta chain came up a few times. Its antigen is not identified. CDR3 length equals 15 residues. Trimming took 3 bases from V and 2 from J; bases not matched to a gene: 2. Germline lookup yields CDR1 SGHRS and CDR2 YFSETQ. This sample was included in a study of beta chain features in type 1 diabetes. Study conclusions and caveats: There was a possibility that cDNA sequencing over-represented cells with high TCR expression.

Since all of the isolated RNA was reverse transcribed, expressed TCRB transcripts were what got sequenced. Around 3.9 million reads per sample were averaged for naive, central memory and regulatory samples. Some clones are missing from TCRdb's copy, which holds only in-frame ones; the method was immunoSEQ multiplex PCR. The sample yields fewer than 900,000 clones, roughly 15% seen once. The TCR comes from a woman between 18 and 30 years old in good health. The chain carries TRBV5-1 and TRBJ2-1; 10 bases fit TRBD1. The sequencing sample was made of naive CD4+ T cells from blood. The CDR3 coding sequence is TGCGCCAGCAGCTCGGACAGGGGGACCTACAATGAGCAGTTCTTC. Its protein product is CASSSDRGTYNEQFF.